These 10 T cell receptor beta chains share one sample of origin, sequenced in a study of OX40 agonist ivuxolimab in advanced cancers. The data were produced by immunoSEQ multiplex PCR, yet TCRdb's version contains in-frame clones alone and is incomplete. The sample contains 50,000 to 65,000 clones, roughly 91% of which appear only once. The source material was CD4+ or CD8+ T cells sorted from blood, sampled in a trial of the OX40 agonist ivuxolimab. The source is an adult with an advanced solid tumor such as melanoma, head and neck, liver or kidney cancer.

This clone was counted a single time. In DNA, the CDR3 is TGTGCCAGCCGACAGGGAAGGGGACAGCCCCAGCATTTT. Amino acids: CASRQGRGQPQHF. The rearrangement links TRBV6-5 to TRBJ1-5; 7 positions agree with TRBD1. Germline V gene data show CDR1 as MNHEY and CDR2 as SVGAGI. Trimming cost V 8 bases and J 7 bases; bases outside gene matches: 8. The CDR3 loop spans 13 amino acids.

V is TRBV9 and J is TRBJ2-2; D possibly corresponds to TRBD2 (6 bases). The CDR3 has 15 residues. Germline V gene lookup returns CDR1 SGDLS and CDR2 YYNGEE. Trimming removed 2 bases at V and 3 bases at J, with 11 bases between. The chain's CDR3 is CASSVLTGDTGELFF. The CDR3 DNA follows: TGTGCCAGCAGCGTCCTAACGGGAGACACCGGGGAGCTGTTTTTT.

In this sample, this clone turned up a few times. The CDR3 DNA follows: TGTGCCAGCAGCCCGAGCGGGGGCATCGCCCAGCCCCAGCATTTT. Protein product: CASSPSGGIAQPQHF. This chain joins TRBV9 and TRBJ1-5; D is possibly TRBD1 (6 bases). Germline assignment: CDR1 SGDLS and CDR2 YYNGEE. This CDR3 is 15 amino acids long. V lost 4 bases to trimming and J lost 7 bases, with 18 bases between them.

The rearrangement joins TRBV4-1 to TRBJ2-7; D not certain. The CDR3 spans 14 residues. In germline, CDR1 is MGHRA, CDR2 YSYEKL. With 5 bases removed from V and 6 bases from J, the gap between germline ends came to 17 bases. CDR3 coding DNA: TGCGCCAGCAGCTCCCCGGACCGGAGAGTCGAGCAGTACTTC. Encoded protein: CASSSPDRRVEQYF.

This chain links TRBV2 with TRBJ2-5; maybe TRBD1 (5 bases). Germline V gene data show CDR1 as SNHLY and CDR2 as FYNNEI. CDR3 length: 13 residues. Between the trimmed V and J ends, which lost 5 bases and 1 base, there was a span of 8 bases. CDR3 coding DNA: TGTGCCAGCAGTCGACAGCGCCAAGAGACCCAGTACTTC. It specifies CASSRQRQETQYF.

J is TRBJ2-3 and V is TRBV2, with D possibly matching TRBD2 (6 bases). V was cut by 11 bases and J by 0 bases, with 21 bases left in between. The CDR3 is made up of 16 amino acids. CDR1 and CDR2 (germline): SNHLY, FYNNEI. CDR3 loop: CAQEGQYGRSTDTQYF. In DNA, the CDR3 is TGTGCCCAGGAGGGTCAGTACGGTCGCAGCACAGATACGCAGTATTTT.

The CDR3: CASSPTQGGLNSPLHF. DNA for the CDR3: TGTGCCAGCTCACCCACCCAGGGGGGGCTGAATTCACCCCTCCACTTT. The gene calls are TRBV18 and TRBJ1-6; the match to TRBD1 covers 7 bases. The germline V gene encodes CDR1 KGHSH and CDR2 LQKENI. The V and J ends lost 3 bases and 7 bases, in that order; junction bases with no gene match: 9. CDR3 size: 16 residues.

The V gene is TRBV15, the J gene TRBJ1-2; no clear D. The CDR3 is made up of 16 amino acids. Germline CDR1 and CDR2: LNHNV and YYDKDF (reference sequence). Trimming stripped 0 bases from V and 8 bases from J, with 19 bases between. Here the CDR3 reads CATSRDKDRHVGGYTF. The CDR3 nucleotides read TGTGCCACCAGCAGAGATAAGGACCGACACGTTGGAGGCTACACCTTC.

The chain uses TRBV7-2 and TRBJ1-5; no definite D call. Per germline, CDR1 SGHTA and CDR2 FQGNSA. Deletions cut 5 bases from V and 4 bases from J, with 6 bases between. The CDR3 is 12 amino acids. This chain's CDR3 is CASSEDNQPQHF. For the CDR3, the DNA is TGTGCCAGCAGCGAGGATAATCAGCCCCAGCATTTT.

This chain connects TRBV7-2 to TRBJ1-2; perhaps TRBD1 as D (5 bases). The CDR3 contains 15 residues. The V gene's germline CDR1 is SGHTA and CDR2 FQGNSA. V was pared by 5 bases and J by 3 bases, with 16 bases between. CDR3 protein: CASSRADPRDYGYTF. Here the CDR3 DNA reads TGTGCCAGCAGCCGGGCCGACCCCAGGGACTATGGCTACACCTTC.